This TCR beta chain was sequenced in a study of beta chain features in type 1 diabetes. cDNA synthesis used the whole RNA isolate, giving expressed TCRB sequences. Assay used: immunoSEQ multiplex PCR; TCRdb lists only in-frame clones, some missing. Here the sample spans about 400,000 clones, roughly 12% being singletons. The study's findings and limits: Insertions at VDJ junctions were less frequent in type 1 diabetes patients. These patients also deleted more nucleotides at the same junctions. Researchers could not determine here whether HLA type influences TCRB rearrangement.

Germline V CDR1 and CDR2: LGHNA, YSLEER. J gave up 0 bases and V 3 bases, and 6 bases lay outside the gene matches. The CDR3 covers 18 residues. Comments on this clone: Its target is not known.

Material for sequencing was naive CD4+ T cells from blood. The chain uses TRBV4-3 and TRBJ2-3; 13 bases fit TRBD2. The origin of this receptor is a young man in good health. The CDR3 DNA follows: TGCGCCAGCAGCCAGGGACCGGGACTAGCGGGAAGCACAGATACGCAGTATTTT. This codes for CASSQGPGLAGSTDTQYF.